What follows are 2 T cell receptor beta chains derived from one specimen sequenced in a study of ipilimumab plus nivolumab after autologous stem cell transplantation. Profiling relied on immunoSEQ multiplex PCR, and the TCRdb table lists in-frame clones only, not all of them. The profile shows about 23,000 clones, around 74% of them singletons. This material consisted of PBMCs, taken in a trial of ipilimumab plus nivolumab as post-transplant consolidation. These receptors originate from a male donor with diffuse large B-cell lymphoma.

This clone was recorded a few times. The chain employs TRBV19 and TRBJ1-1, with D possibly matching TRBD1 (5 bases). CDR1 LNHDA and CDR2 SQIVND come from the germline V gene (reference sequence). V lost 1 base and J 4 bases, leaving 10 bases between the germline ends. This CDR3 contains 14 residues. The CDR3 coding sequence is TGTGCCAGTAGTATAGGGGGTAGGGGCACTGAAGCTTTCTTT. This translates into CASSIGGRGTEAFF.

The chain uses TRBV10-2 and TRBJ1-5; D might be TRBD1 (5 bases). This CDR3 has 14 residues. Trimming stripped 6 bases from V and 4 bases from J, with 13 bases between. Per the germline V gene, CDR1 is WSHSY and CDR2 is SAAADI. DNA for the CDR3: TGCGCCAGCAGCGGCGACAGTCGGAATCAGCCCCAGCATTTT. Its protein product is CASSGDSRNQPQHF.